The 6 T cell receptor beta chains below come from one sample, sequenced in a study of molecular identifiers for immune sequencing clone quantification (dated by TCRdb to the late 2010s). Library preparation was by PCR. The data were produced on a NextSeq 500. In TCRdb, the public reads were trimmed at Q25 with fastp and aligned with MiXCR, with productive beta chains retained. One record per CDR3 amino acid sequence lists the most common genes and DNA. The sample table holds nearly 55,000 distinct CDR3 sequences, of which about a third were seen once. 3.5% to 4.5% of the sample is taken by the ten largest. The sequenced sample consisted of naive CD8+ T cells from blood, with Jurkat cell RNA spiked in. Reading the label with the study, this specimen's cell subset or site is: FACS-sorted CD8+CD4-CCR7+CD45RA+ naive T cells. The receptor source for this set is a human donor in good health. Some libraries in this study had Jurkat cell RNA spiked in.

This clonotype was seen more than once but under ten times. DNA for the CDR3: TGCAGTGCTAGAGACCTGAACAGGGCAACTAATGAAAAACTGTTTTTT. Protein sequence: CSARDLNRATNEKLFF. This chain uses TRBV20-1 with TRBJ1-4, with TRBD1 as a possible D gene (6 bases). The V end lost 0 bases, the J end lost 0 bases, and 11 bases lay between the germline ends. This CDR3 spans 16 amino acids. Germline loops: CDR1 DFQATT, CDR2 SNEGSKA (reference sequence).

V usage is TRBV15 and J usage is TRBJ2-7; 11 positions match TRBD1. The CDR3 covers 15 residues. V was pared by 1 base and J by 5 bases, with 4 bases of the junction left unmatched. The germline gives CDR1 LNHNV, CDR2 YYDKDF (reference sequence). This CDR3 is CATSRADRGQHEQYF. CDR3 coding DNA: TGTGCCACCAGCAGAGCGGACAGGGGGCAGCACGAGCAGTACTTC. Full variable domain (missing parts from reference TRBV15 and TRBJ2-7): DAMVIQNPRYQVTQFGKPVTLSCSQTLNHNVMYWYQQKSSQAPKLLFHYYDKDFNNEADTPDNFQSRRPNTSFCFLDIRSPGLGDTAMYLCATSRADRGQHEQYFGPGTRLTVT.

As regards this clonotype: Lacking the conserved final phenylalanine or tryptophan, this CDR3 likely reflects a read error. V is TRBV20-1 and J is TRBJ2-7, with D perhaps matching TRBD1 (5 bases). Germline V gene data show CDR1 as DFQATT and CDR2 as SNEGSKA (reference sequence). This CDR3 is built from 15 residues. The ends were cut back, 5 bases at V and 2 bases at J, with 19 bases in the middle. CDR3 nucleotide sequence: TGCAGTGCTGAGGCCCACAAGACAGCCACCTACGAGCAGTACATC. Translated: CSAEAHKTATYEQYI.

This clonotype appeared once. This CDR3 fails to terminate in the conserved phenylalanine or tryptophan, so it likely reflects a read error. The rearrangement links TRBV4-1 to TRBJ2-1; the D gene is possibly TRBD2 (5 bases). CDR1 MGHRA and CDR2 YSYEKL come from the germline V gene. This CDR3 comprises 16 residues. The CDR3 loop is CACSLGAETKYNEQFI. The DNA for the CDR3 is TGCGCCTGCAGCCTCGGAGCGGAGACAAAATACAATGAGCAGTTCATC.

Regarding this clonotype: A read error may explain this, as a much larger clone is one base away. No conserved phenylalanine or tryptophan ends this CDR3, so it is likely a read error. V usage is TRBV28 and J usage is TRBJ2-5; 10 bases agree with TRBD2. V was clipped by 4 bases and J by 2 bases; unmatched bases: 7. Looked up from germline, CDR1 is MDHEN and CDR2 is SYDVKM. This CDR3 comprises 16 residues. Here the CDR3 reads CASSSPLAGAQETQYL. The CDR3 region has the DNA TGTGCCAGCAGTTCCCCCCTAGCGGGAGCTCAAGAGACCCAGTACCTC.

The J gene is TRBJ2-2, the V gene TRBV27, with D unclear. The V and J ends lost 5 bases and 1 base respectively, with 17 bases between them. Germline CDR1 reads MNHEY; CDR2 reads SMNVEV (reference sequence). This CDR3 comprises 17 residues. CDR3 nucleotide sequence: TGTGCCAGCAGTCCCTTTTTATCGGTAATGAACACCGGGGAGCTGTTTTTT. This codes for CASSPFLSVMNTGELFF.